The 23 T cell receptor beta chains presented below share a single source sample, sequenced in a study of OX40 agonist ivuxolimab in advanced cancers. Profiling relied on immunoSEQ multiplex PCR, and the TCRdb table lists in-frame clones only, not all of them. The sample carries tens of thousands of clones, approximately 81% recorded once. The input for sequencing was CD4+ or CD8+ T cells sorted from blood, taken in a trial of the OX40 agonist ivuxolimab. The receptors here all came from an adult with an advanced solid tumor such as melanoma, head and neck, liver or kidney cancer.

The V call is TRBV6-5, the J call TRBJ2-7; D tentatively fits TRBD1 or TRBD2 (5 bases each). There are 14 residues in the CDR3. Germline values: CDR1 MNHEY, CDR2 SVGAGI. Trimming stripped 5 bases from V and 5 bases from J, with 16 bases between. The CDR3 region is CASSDPGTRNEQYF. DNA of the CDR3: TGTGCCAGCAGTGACCCCGGGACGCGCAACGAGCAGTACTTC.

In DNA, the CDR3 is TGTGCCAGCTCACCACGGGGCAGCTCCAATGAAAAACTGTTTTTT. Amino acids: CASSPRGSSNEKLFF. The chain couples TRBV18 to TRBJ1-4; weak D call: TRBD1 (5 bases). CDR1 KGHSH and CDR2 LQKENI come from the germline V gene. This CDR3 is built from 15 residues. V dropped 1 base and J dropped 5 bases, with 11 bases sitting between them.

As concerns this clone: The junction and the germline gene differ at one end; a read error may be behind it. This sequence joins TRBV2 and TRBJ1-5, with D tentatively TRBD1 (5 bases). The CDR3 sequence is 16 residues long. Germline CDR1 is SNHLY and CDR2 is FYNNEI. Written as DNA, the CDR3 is TGTGCCAGCAAACAAACCGGGACCGATAGCTATCAGCCCCAGCATTTT. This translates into CASKQTGTDSYQPQHF.

CDR3 sequence (DNA): TGCAGCGTGCTGACTAGCGGGAGTCATAACGAGCAGTACTTC. This gives the protein CSVLTSGSHNEQYF. The chain couples TRBV29-1 to TRBJ2-7; 12 bases match TRBD2. Trimming at V came to 6 bases and at J to 5 bases, leaving 8 bases not matched to a gene. The CDR3 sequence is 14 residues long. The V gene's germline CDR1 is SQVTM and CDR2 ANQGSEA.

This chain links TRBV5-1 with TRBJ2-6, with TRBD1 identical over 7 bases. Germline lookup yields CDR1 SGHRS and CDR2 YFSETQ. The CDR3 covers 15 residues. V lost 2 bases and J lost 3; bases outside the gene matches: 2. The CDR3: CASSLTGVGANVLTF. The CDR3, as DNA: TGCGCCAGCAGCTTAACAGGGGTTGGGGCCAACGTCCTGACTTTC.

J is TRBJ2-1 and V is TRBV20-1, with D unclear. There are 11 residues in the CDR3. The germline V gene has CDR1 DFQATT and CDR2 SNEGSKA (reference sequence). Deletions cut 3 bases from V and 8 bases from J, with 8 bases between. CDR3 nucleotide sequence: TGCAGTGCTAGTAGTTTCGATGAGCAGTTCTTC. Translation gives CSASSFDEQFF.

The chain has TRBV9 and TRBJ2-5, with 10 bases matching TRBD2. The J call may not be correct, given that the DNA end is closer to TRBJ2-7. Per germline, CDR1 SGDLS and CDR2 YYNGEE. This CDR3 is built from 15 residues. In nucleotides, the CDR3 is TGTGCCAGCAGCTATGACGGGACTAGCGCCTACGAGCAGTACTTC. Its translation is CASSYDGTSAYEQYF.

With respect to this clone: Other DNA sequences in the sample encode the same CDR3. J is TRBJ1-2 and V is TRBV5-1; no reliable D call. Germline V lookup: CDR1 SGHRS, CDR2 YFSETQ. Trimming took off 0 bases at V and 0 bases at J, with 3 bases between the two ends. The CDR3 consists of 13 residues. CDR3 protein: CASSLAANYGYTF. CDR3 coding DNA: TGCGCCAGCAGCTTGGCCGCTAACTATGGCTACACCTTC. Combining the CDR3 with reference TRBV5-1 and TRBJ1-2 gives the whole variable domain KAGVTQTPRYLIKTRGQQVTLSCSPISGHRSVSWYQQTPGQGLQFLFEYFSETQRNKGNFPGRFSGRQFSNSRSEMNVSTLELGDSALYLCASSLAANYGYTFGSGTRLTVV.

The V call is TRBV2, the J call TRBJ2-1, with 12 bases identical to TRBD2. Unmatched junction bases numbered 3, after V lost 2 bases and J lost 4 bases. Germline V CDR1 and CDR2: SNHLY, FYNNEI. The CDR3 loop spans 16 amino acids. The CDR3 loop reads CASSEILAGGYNEQFF. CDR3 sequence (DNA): TGTGCCAGCAGTGAAATACTAGCGGGAGGTTACAATGAGCAGTTCTTC.

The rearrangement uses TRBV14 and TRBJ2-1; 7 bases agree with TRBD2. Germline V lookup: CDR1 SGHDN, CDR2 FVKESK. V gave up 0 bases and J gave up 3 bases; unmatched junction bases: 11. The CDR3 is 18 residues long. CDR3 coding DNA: TGTGCCAGCAGCCAAGATCTTGGGGGGGGGAGAAGCTACAATGAGCAGTTCTTC. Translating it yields CASSQDLGGGRSYNEQFF.

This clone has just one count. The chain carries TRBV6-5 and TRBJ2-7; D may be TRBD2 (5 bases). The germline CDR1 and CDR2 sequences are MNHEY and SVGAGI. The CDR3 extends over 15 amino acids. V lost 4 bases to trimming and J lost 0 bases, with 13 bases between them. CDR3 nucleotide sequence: TGTGCCAGCAGTTTGTTGGCTAGCAGCTCCTACGAGCAGTACTTC. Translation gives CASSLLASSSYEQYF.

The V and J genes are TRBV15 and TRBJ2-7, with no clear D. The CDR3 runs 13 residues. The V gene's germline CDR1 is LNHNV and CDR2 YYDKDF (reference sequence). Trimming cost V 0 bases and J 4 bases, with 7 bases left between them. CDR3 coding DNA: TGTGCCACCAGCAGAGATCGCAGTTACGAGCAGTACTTC. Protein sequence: CATSRDRSYEQYF.

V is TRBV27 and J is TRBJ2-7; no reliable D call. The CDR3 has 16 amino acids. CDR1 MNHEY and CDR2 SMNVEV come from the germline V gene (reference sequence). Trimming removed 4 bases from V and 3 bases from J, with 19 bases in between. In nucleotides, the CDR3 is TGTGCCAGCAGTTGCCCTGGGGTCTGGAAGCGCTACGAGCAGTACTTC. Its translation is CASSCPGVWKRYEQYF.

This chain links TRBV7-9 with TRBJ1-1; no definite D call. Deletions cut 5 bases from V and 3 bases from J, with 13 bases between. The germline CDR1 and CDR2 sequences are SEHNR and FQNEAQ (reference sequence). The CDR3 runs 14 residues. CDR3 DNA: TGTGCCAGCAGCCTCCAGGCGACTCACACTGAAGCTTTCTTT. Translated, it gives CASSLQATHTEAFF.

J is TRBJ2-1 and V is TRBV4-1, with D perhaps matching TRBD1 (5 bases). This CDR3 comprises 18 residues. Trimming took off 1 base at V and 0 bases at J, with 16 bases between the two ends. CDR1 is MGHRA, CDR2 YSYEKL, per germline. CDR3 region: CASSQGLGRFSSYNEQFF. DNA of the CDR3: TGCGCCAGCAGCCAAGGGTTGGGGCGTTTCAGCTCCTACAATGAGCAGTTCTTC.

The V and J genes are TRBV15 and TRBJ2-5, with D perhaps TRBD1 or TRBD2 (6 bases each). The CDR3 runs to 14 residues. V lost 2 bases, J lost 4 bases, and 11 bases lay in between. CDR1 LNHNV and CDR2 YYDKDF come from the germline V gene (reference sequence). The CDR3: CATSRQGRGETQYF. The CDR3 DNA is TGTGCCACCAGCAGACAGGGGCGGGGAGAGACCCAGTACTTC.

Here the CDR3 DNA reads TGTGCCAGTAGTTATACCTCGAACACCGGGGAGCTGTTTTTT. Its translation is CASSYTSNTGELFF. The chain joins TRBV19 to TRBJ2-2; D unresolved. Germline values: CDR1 LNHDA, CDR2 SQIVND (reference sequence). Between the trimmed V and J ends, which lost 5 bases and 0 bases, there was a span of 7 bases. This CDR3 spans 14 amino acids.

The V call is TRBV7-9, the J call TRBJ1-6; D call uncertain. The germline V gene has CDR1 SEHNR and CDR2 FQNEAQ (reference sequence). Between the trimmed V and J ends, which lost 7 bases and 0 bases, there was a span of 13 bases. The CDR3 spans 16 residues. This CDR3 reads CASTIGGSSYNSPLHF. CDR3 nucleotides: TGTGCCAGCACTATAGGAGGCAGCTCCTATAATTCACCCCTCCACTTT.

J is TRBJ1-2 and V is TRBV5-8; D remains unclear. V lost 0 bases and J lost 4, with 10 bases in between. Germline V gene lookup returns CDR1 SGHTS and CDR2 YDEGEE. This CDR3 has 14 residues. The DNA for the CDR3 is TGTGCCAGCAGCTTGGGCCGGAACATCTATGGCTACACCTTC. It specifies CASSLGRNIYGYTF.

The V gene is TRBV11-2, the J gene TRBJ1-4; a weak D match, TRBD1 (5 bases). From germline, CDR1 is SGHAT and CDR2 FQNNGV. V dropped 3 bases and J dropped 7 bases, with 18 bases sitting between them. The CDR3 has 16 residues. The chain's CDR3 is CASSLPWAPRGEKLFF. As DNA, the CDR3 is TGTGCCAGCAGCTTGCCCTGGGCCCCTAGGGGTGAAAAACTGTTTTTT.

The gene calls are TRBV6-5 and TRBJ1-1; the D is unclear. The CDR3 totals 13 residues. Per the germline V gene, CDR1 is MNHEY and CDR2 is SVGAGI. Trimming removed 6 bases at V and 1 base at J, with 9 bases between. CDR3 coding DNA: TGTGCCAGCAGACTCGGGCCGAACACTGAAGCTTTCTTT. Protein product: CASRLGPNTEAFF.

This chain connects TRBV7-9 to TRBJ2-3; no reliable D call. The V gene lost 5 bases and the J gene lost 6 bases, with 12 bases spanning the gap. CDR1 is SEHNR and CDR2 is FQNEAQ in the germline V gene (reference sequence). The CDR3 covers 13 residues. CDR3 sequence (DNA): TGTGCCAGCAGCCTGAGAGACATCGATACGCAGTATTTT. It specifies CASSLRDIDTQYF.

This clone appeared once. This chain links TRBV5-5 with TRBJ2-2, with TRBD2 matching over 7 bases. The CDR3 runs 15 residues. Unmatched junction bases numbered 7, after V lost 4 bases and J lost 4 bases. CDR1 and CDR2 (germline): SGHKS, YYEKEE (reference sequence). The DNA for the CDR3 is TGTGCCAGCAGCGAGGGACTACCACGCACCGGGGAGCTGTTTTTT. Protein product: CASSEGLPRTGELFF.